This T cell receptor beta chain was captured in a study of tumor-infiltrating lymphocytes in primary liver carcinoma. For each extraction, RNA and DNA were obtained together from approximately 20-30 mg of unsorted bulk tissue. Study conclusions and caveats: Tumor-adjacent and tumor-blood pairs showed less overlap than tumor region pairs. Blood's top-250-clone fraction was significantly lower than that of tumors (p = 0.039).

With a constant-region primer, TCR beta cDNA was made from approximately 520 ng of total RNA. Slightly modified ARM-PCR with three nested multiplex PCR rounds yielded TCR beta libraries. Amplification in the first two PCR rounds was performed using TRBV1-TRBV30 forward primers and a C-beta reverse primer for 10 cycles each. MiXCR, run by TCRdb on the multiplex PCR reads, gives a single entry per CDR3 protein. The sample lists approximately 100,000 distinct CDR3 sequences, approximately 70% seen once, with roughly 12% in the top ten. About this clonotype itself: Its antigen is unidentified. One end of the junction fails to match germline, which may point to a read error.

Germline-derived CDR1 and CDR2 are MGHRA and YSYEKL. The CDR3 totals 18 residues. The sample taken for sequencing was liver tumor tissue from sampling region 2. The subset denotes: tumor region T2, inferior pole. This chain connects TRBV4-1 to TRBJ2-5; D perhaps matches TRBD2 (6 bases). The TCR comes from a woman aged 60-70 years with primary liver carcinoma and hepatitis B virus infection. CDR3 protein: CASSRDLGRGAAQEAQYF. The CDR3 coding sequence is TGCGCCAGCAGCCGAGATCTGGGCCGCGGGGCAGCCCAAGAGGCCCAGTACTTC.